These T cell receptor beta chains were read from a single sample in a study of blood T cell repertoires in COVID-19. Sequencing was performed with immunoSEQ multiplex PCR; in TCRdb, only in-frame clones are kept and a portion is missing. The repertoire holds hundreds of thousands of clones, with roughly 87% as singletons. Sequencing was done on a sample of PBMCs or T cells enriched from blood (not recorded which). All receptors come from a woman under 40 who had recovered from COVID-19. Both conserved end residues are part of each CDR3. D genes are given only for firm matches. Expanded clones get a size class; other rows say once, few or many, or leave the size out.

CDR3 protein: CASSLDYAGIYEQYF; CDR3 DNA: TGTGCCAGCAGCTTAGATTATGCAGGGATTTACGAGCAGTACTTC; D gene: -; J gene: TRBJ2-7; V gene: TRBV11-2; clone size: few
CDR3 protein: CASSLGLAGGQNEQFF; CDR3 DNA: TGTGCCAGCAGCTTGGGATTGGCGGGGGGGCAGAATGAGCAGTTCTTC; D gene: TRBD2; J gene: TRBJ2-1; V gene: TRBV5-4; clone size: -
CDR3 protein: CASSPAGAGGHPYEQYF; CDR3 DNA: TGTGCCAGCAGTCCGGCTGGGGCGGGAGGGCACCCGTACGAGCAGTACTTC; D gene: TRBD2; J gene: TRBJ2-7; V gene: TRBV6-6; clone size: -
CDR3 protein: CASSLGQQSNQPQHF; CDR3 DNA: TGTGCCAGCAGCCTGGGGCAGCAAAGCAATCAGCCCCAGCATTTT; D gene: -; J gene: TRBJ1-5; V gene: TRBV3-1/TRBV3-2; clone size: -
CDR3 protein: CASSRQGGSPLHF; CDR3 DNA: TGTGCCAGCAGTCGGCAGGGGGGTTCACCCCTCCACTTT; D gene: TRBD1; J gene: TRBJ1-6; V gene: TRBV6-5; clone size: -
CDR3 protein: CASSLGGSNQPQHF; CDR3 DNA: TGTGCCAGCAGTTTAGGCGGTAGCAATCAGCCCCAGCATTTT; D gene: -; J gene: TRBJ1-5; V gene: TRBV28; clone size: -
CDR3 protein: CAISESREPNYNEQFF; CDR3 DNA: TGTGCCATCAGTGAGTCGCGGGAACCCAACTACAATGAGCAGTTCTTC; D gene: -; J gene: TRBJ2-1; V gene: TRBV10-3; clone size: once
CDR3 protein: CASSLDRVGNQPQHF; CDR3 DNA: TGTGCCAGCAGTCTCGACAGGGTAGGGAATCAGCCCCAGCATTTT; D gene: TRBD1; J gene: TRBJ1-5; V gene: TRBV27; clone size: -
CDR3 protein: CASSPLGAVNTEAFF; CDR3 DNA: TGTGCCAGCTCACCTTTAGGGGCGGTGAACACTGAAGCTTTCTTT; D gene: -; J gene: TRBJ1-1; V gene: TRBV18; clone size: once
CDR3 protein: CASSLGRNTEAFF; CDR3 DNA: TGTGCCAGCAGCTTAGGGAGGAACACTGAAGCTTTCTTT; D gene: -; J gene: TRBJ1-1; V gene: TRBV11-2; clone size: -
CDR3 protein: CASSLRGEAFF; CDR3 DNA: TGTGCCAGCAGTTTGCGGGGTGAAGCTTTCTTT; D gene: -; J gene: TRBJ1-1; V gene: TRBV12-3/TRBV12-4; clone size: -
CDR3 protein: CASSLAEGGYGYTF; CDR3 DNA: TGTGCCAGCAGCTTAGCGGAAGGGGGCTATGGCTACACCTTC; D gene: -; J gene: TRBJ1-2; V gene: TRBV7-8; clone size: -
CDR3 protein: CASSLGTSGREDNEQFF; CDR3 DNA: TGTGCCAGCAGCTTAGGCACTAGCGGGAGGGAGGACAATGAGCAGTTCTTC; D gene: TRBD2; J gene: TRBJ2-1; V gene: TRBV7-9; clone size: -
CDR3 protein: CAWSHGTGRQPQHF; CDR3 DNA: TGTGCCTGGAGTCACGGGACAGGGAGGCAGCCCCAGCATTTT; D gene: TRBD1; J gene: TRBJ1-5; V gene: TRBV30; clone size: -
CDR3 protein: CASSPPGQGFFFF; CDR3 DNA: TGTGCCAGCAGCCCCCCGGGACAGGGGTTTTTCTTCTTC; D gene: TRBD1; J gene: TRBJ1-2; V gene: TRBV7-9; clone size: once
CDR3 protein: CATLQGRGGEKLFF; CDR3 DNA: TGTGCCACCCTTCAGGGGCGTGGGGGTGAAAAACTGTTTTTT; D gene: -; J gene: TRBJ1-4; V gene: TRBV2; clone size: few
CDR3 protein: CASSLDGGYTF; CDR3 DNA: TGTGCCAGCAGCTTAGACGGTGGCTACACCTTC; D gene: -; J gene: TRBJ1-2; V gene: TRBV7-2; clone size: -
CDR3 protein: CATSDLFQTLRGRTEAFF; CDR3 DNA: TGTGCCACCAGTGATTTGTTCCAGACCCTCAGAGGTCGTACTGAAGCTTTCTTT; D gene: -; J gene: TRBJ1-1; V gene: TRBV24-1; clone size: -
CDR3 protein: CASSQGGRVNYGYTF; CDR3 DNA: TGCGCCAGCAGCCAAGGGGGCAGGGTTAACTATGGCTACACCTTC; D gene: -; J gene: TRBJ1-2; V gene: TRBV4-3; clone size: -
CDR3 protein: CASSYQGSTEAFF; CDR3 DNA: TGTGCCAGCAGTTATCAGGGGAGCACTGAAGCTTTCTTT; D gene: -; J gene: TRBJ1-1; V gene: TRBV6-6; clone size: -
CDR3 protein: CASSDLTKGGFYEQYF; CDR3 DNA: TGTGCCAGCAGTGACTTGACGAAGGGAGGGTTCTACGAGCAGTACTTC; D gene: TRBD2; J gene: TRBJ2-7; V gene: TRBV6-4; clone size: -
CDR3 protein: CASSPDRGVPLEQYF; CDR3 DNA: TGTGCCAGCAGCCCCGACAGGGGAGTCCCTCTCGAGCAGTACTTC; D gene: TRBD1; J gene: TRBJ2-7; V gene: TRBV7-2; clone size: -
CDR3 protein: CASSSQRGNYEQYF; CDR3 DNA: TGTGCCAGCAGCTCCCAGAGAGGGAACTACGAGCAGTACTTC; D gene: -; J gene: TRBJ2-7; V gene: TRBV9; clone size: -
CDR3 protein: CASRGGVETQYF; CDR3 DNA: TGTGCCAGCAGGGGGGGGGTTGAGACCCAGTACTTC; D gene: TRBD2; J gene: TRBJ2-5; V gene: TRBV12-3/TRBV12-4; clone size: -
CDR3 protein: CASSLDPPGQATGVYTF; CDR3 DNA: TGTGCCAGCAGCTTGGATCCGCCGGGACAGGCCACCGGTGTCTACACCTTC; D gene: TRBD1; J gene: TRBJ1-2; V gene: TRBV5-4; clone size: -
CDR3 protein: CASSVAQGNYGYTF; CDR3 DNA: TGTGCCAGCAGCGTAGCCCAGGGGAACTATGGCTACACCTTC; D gene: -; J gene: TRBJ1-2; V gene: TRBV9; clone size: -
CDR3 protein: CAWSRTGANYGYTF; CDR3 DNA: TGTGCCTGGAGTCGGACAGGAGCTAACTATGGCTACACCTTC; D gene: TRBD1; J gene: TRBJ1-2; V gene: TRBV30; clone size: -
CDR3 protein: CASSFILGQPTGNTIYF; CDR3 DNA: TGTGCCAGCAGCTTTATCCTCGGACAGCCTACTGGAAACACCATATATTTT; D gene: -; J gene: TRBJ1-3; V gene: TRBV7-8; clone size: few
CDR3 protein: CAWSVLHTDTQYF; CDR3 DNA: TGTGCCTGGAGTGTACTGCACACAGATACGCAGTATTTT; D gene: -; J gene: TRBJ2-3; V gene: TRBV30; clone size: -
CDR3 protein: CASSPWVGGFYEQYF; CDR3 DNA: TGTGCCAGCAGCCCTTGGGTAGGGGGCTTCTACGAGCAGTACTTC; D gene: TRBD1; J gene: TRBJ2-7; V gene: TRBV7-9; clone size: -
CDR3 protein: CASTVSGRAGYEQFF; CDR3 DNA: TGCGCCAGCACCGTCAGCGGGAGGGCTGGGTATGAGCAGTTCTTC; D gene: TRBD2; J gene: TRBJ2-1; V gene: TRBV10-2; clone size: -
CDR3 protein: CASSEKSLDTEAFF; CDR3 DNA: TGTGCCAGCAGTGAAAAGAGTTTAGACACTGAAGCTTTCTTT; D gene: -; J gene: TRBJ1-1; V gene: TRBV6-1; clone size: -
CDR3 protein: CATSIAGSYNEQFF; CDR3 DNA: TGTGCCACCTCTATAGCGGGAAGCTACAATGAGCAGTTCTTC; D gene: TRBD2; J gene: TRBJ2-1; V gene: TRBV15; clone size: once
CDR3 protein: CASSVGGGGTYGYTF; CDR3 DNA: TGTGCCAGCAGCGTAGGGGGAGGTGGGACTTATGGCTACACCTTC; D gene: -; J gene: TRBJ1-2; V gene: TRBV9; clone size: -
CDR3 protein: CATRNTKTGGYTF; CDR3 DNA: TGTGCCACCCGAAATACAAAGACGGGAGGCTACACCTTC; D gene: -; J gene: TRBJ1-2; V gene: TRBV19; clone size: few
CDR3 protein: CASSFPTSGGITDTQYF; CDR3 DNA: TGTGCCAGCAGCTTTCCGACTAGCGGGGGAATCACAGATACGCAGTATTTT; D gene: TRBD2; J gene: TRBJ2-3; V gene: TRBV5-4; clone size: -
CDR3 protein: CASSVWDRTSSGANVLTF; CDR3 DNA: TGTGCCAGCAGCGTATGGGACAGAACTAGCTCTGGGGCCAACGTCCTGACTTTC; D gene: TRBD1; J gene: TRBJ2-6; V gene: TRBV9; clone size: -
CDR3 protein: CASRPQGASSYNEQFF; CDR3 DNA: TGTGCCAGCAGACCACAGGGGGCCAGCTCCTACAATGAGCAGTTCTTC; D gene: TRBD1; J gene: TRBJ2-1; V gene: TRBV28; clone size: -
CDR3 protein: CSVETRGHQNTGELFF; CDR3 DNA: TGCAGCGTTGAAACCCGGGGACACCAGAACACCGGGGAGCTGTTTTTT; D gene: -; J gene: TRBJ2-2; V gene: TRBV29-1; clone size: -
CDR3 protein: CASSKDIPYEQYF; CDR3 DNA: TGTGCCAGCAGCAAAGACATTCCCTACGAGCAGTACTTC; D gene: -; J gene: TRBJ2-7; V gene: TRBV21-1; clone size: -
CDR3 protein: CATSYRDSGGYTF; CDR3 DNA: TGTGCCACCAGCTACCGGGACAGTGGTGGCTACACCTTC; D gene: TRBD1; J gene: TRBJ1-2; V gene: TRBV15; clone size: once
CDR3 protein: CASSQGTPGQGVEQYF; CDR3 DNA: TGTGCCAGCAGCCAAGGGACCCCGGGACAGGGAGTCGAGCAGTACTTC; D gene: TRBD1; J gene: TRBJ2-7; V gene: TRBV3-1/TRBV3-2; clone size: once
CDR3 protein: CASSLGGASREETQYF; CDR3 DNA: TGCGCCAGCAGCTTAGGGGGGGCATCCCGGGAAGAGACCCAGTACTTC; D gene: -; J gene: TRBJ2-5; V gene: TRBV5-1; clone size: once
CDR3 protein: CASSDRLLSTDTQYF; CDR3 DNA: TGTGCCAGCAGTGACCGACTCCTCAGCACAGATACGCAGTATTTT; D gene: -; J gene: TRBJ2-3; V gene: TRBV25-1; clone size: once